These 26 T cell receptor beta chains originate from one sample sequenced in a study of cytomegalovirus exposure and HLA in healthy donors. 60 Vbeta and 13 Jbeta primers were used in PCR. Measured with immunoSEQ multiplex PCR; TCRdb has only the in-frame clones, and not every one. The sample includes 100,000 to 150,000 clones, around 78% of them seen just once. Sample: PBMCs. Receptor source: a man aged 40-49 years in good health and CMV-seronegative.

This clone was seen just once. The chain is built from TRBV21-1 and TRBJ2-1; TRBD2 is the table's D call and was not checked against the DNA. TRBV21-1 represents a pseudogene. This CDR3 region has 15 residues. The DNA of the CDR3 is TGTGCCAGCAGCAAAGGGCGGACTAGCGGCTTGGAGCAGTTCTTC. Amino acid sequence: CASSKGRTSGLEQFF.

The rearrangement links TRBV6-5 to TRBJ1-1, with a possible D match to TRBD1 (6 bases). From germline, CDR1 is MNHEY and CDR2 SVGAGI. The ends were cut back, 6 bases at V and 4 bases at J, with 15 bases in the middle. The CDR3 has 14 residues. The CDR3 DNA sequence: TGTGCCAGCAGAATGGACAGCCTCGCCACTGAAGCTTTCTTT. This codes for CASRMDSLATEAFF.

The chain links TRBV13 to TRBJ2-5; 7 nucleotides line up with TRBD1. The germline V gene encodes CDR1 PRHDT and CDR2 FYEKMQ (reference sequence). Losses at the gene ends were 5 bases for V and 4 bases for J; bases not matched to a gene: 7. CDR3 size: 14 residues. The CDR3 here is CASSHRGGGETQYF. The DNA for the CDR3 is TGTGCCAGCAGCCACAGGGGCGGAGGAGAGACCCAGTACTTC. Full variable domain (outside the CDR3, taken from reference TRBV13 and TRBJ2-5): AAGVIQSPRHLIKEKRETATLKCYPIPRHDTVYWYQQGPGQDPQFLISFYEKMQSDKGSIPDRFSAQQFSDYHSELNMSSLELGDSALYFCASSHRGGGETQYFGPGTRLLVL.

The genes are TRBV5-6 and TRBJ2-3, with D unclear. V was clipped by 7 bases and J by 6 bases, with 15 bases between them. CDR3 length equals 13 residues. Germline loops: CDR1 SGHDT, CDR2 YYEEEE. For the CDR3, the DNA is TGTGCCAGCGGAGAAGGTAGTCGGGATACGCAGTATTTT. It translates to CASGEGSRDTQYF.

This rearrangement joins TRBV5-1 to TRBJ2-2, with TRBD2 matching 12 bases. The V gene end was trimmed by 3 bases and the J gene end by 6 bases; junction bases not matched to a gene: 9. The V gene's germline CDR1 is SGHRS and CDR2 YFSETQ. The CDR3 runs 17 residues. CDR3 amino acids: CASSSLSSGGAAGELFF. For the CDR3, the DNA is TGCGCCAGCAGCTCTCTCTCTAGCGGGGGGGCTGCCGGGGAGCTGTTTTTT.

The rearrangement links TRBV5-3 to TRBJ2-7; 12 bases are a match to TRBD1. TRBV5-3 is an ORF for which the function is uncertain. CDR3 length: 16 residues. V trimming: 2 bases; J trimming: 4 bases; junction bases outside the gene matches: 7. CDR3 in amino acids: CARSLPRDRGQYEQYF. The DNA for the CDR3 is TGTGCCAGAAGCTTACCACGGGACAGGGGGCAGTACGAGCAGTACTTC.

The V gene is TRBV5-6, the J gene TRBJ2-2; D not certain. The CDR3 runs 15 residues. Germline-derived CDR1 and CDR2 are SGHDT and YYEEEE. Trimming left V 0 bases short and J 7 bases short, with 13 bases between. CDR3 residues: CASSLDVPPYGELFF. CDR3 DNA sequence: TGTGCCAGCAGCTTGGATGTCCCTCCTTACGGGGAGCTGTTTTTT.

This rearrangement joins TRBV29-1 to TRBJ1-3, with D perhaps matching TRBD1 (6 bases). Germline V gene sequence: CDR1 SQVTM, CDR2 ANQGSEA. V lost 6 bases to trimming and J lost 7 bases, with 10 bases between them. This CDR3 is 11 amino acids long. CDR3 loop: CSVTDSNTIYF. The CDR3 DNA reads TGCAGCGTGACGGACAGCAACACCATATATTTT.

The chain recombines TRBV5-6 with TRBJ2-5, with D possibly matching TRBD1 (6 bases). This CDR3 has 15 residues. V was trimmed by 3 bases and J by 5 bases, leaving 17 bases between them. Per the germline V gene, CDR1 is SGHDT and CDR2 is YYEEEE. The DNA of the CDR3 is TGTGCCAGCAGCTCCCCCTGGGATAGGGGGGAGACCCAGTACTTC. This translates into CASSSPWDRGETQYF.

The chain employs TRBV29-1 and TRBJ2-5; TRBD1 might be the D (6 bases). This CDR3 contains 12 residues. Trimming took off 4 bases at V and 3 bases at J, with 9 bases between the two ends. CDR1 is SQVTM, CDR2 ANQGSEA, per germline. The CDR3 protein is CSVGSGEETQYF. The DNA for the CDR3 is TGCAGCGTTGGATCAGGGGAAGAGACCCAGTACTTC.

The sample holds a few counts of this clone. V and J are TRBV30 and TRBJ1-2; 7 nucleotides agree with TRBD1. CDR1 and CDR2 from the germline V gene are GTSNPN and SVGIG (reference sequence). The V and J ends lost 5 bases and 8 bases, in that order; junction bases with no gene match: 8. This CDR3 spans 12 amino acids. The CDR3 spells CAWATGDAGYTF. DNA for the CDR3: TGTGCCTGGGCAACAGGGGACGCGGGCTACACCTTC.

Worth noting for this clone: This same CDR3 is encoded by further DNA sequences in the sample. The rearrangement uses TRBV7-2 and TRBJ1-2; 7 bases align to TRBD1. The trim removed 5 bases at V and 4 bases at J, leaving 4 bases unmatched. The CDR3 has 13 amino acids. Germline values: CDR1 SGHTA, CDR2 FQGNSA. The CDR3 region is CASSPDRLYGYTF. The DNA of the CDR3 is TGTGCCAGCAGCCCGGACAGGCTCTATGGCTACACCTTC.

The chain has TRBV7-2 and TRBJ2-7, with D possibly being TRBD1 (5 bases). Germline V gene lookup returns CDR1 SGHTA and CDR2 FQGNSA. The CDR3 length is 17 residues. Trimming stripped 2 bases from V and 0 bases from J, with 17 bases between. CDR3 amino acids: CASSLSFRAGPSYEQYF. CDR3 coding DNA: TGTGCCAGCAGCTTAAGTTTTCGGGCAGGGCCCTCCTACGAGCAGTACTTC.

The rearrangement joins TRBV5-1 to TRBJ2-1; 10 bases line up with TRBD2. Trimming took 0 bases from V and 2 from J; bases not matched to a gene: 2. The CDR3 is 16 amino acids. Germline values: CDR1 SGHRS, CDR2 YFSETQ. The CDR3 loop reads CASSLVLAGAYNEQFF. The DNA of the CDR3 is TGCGCCAGCAGCTTGGTGCTAGCGGGGGCCTACAATGAGCAGTTCTTC.

This clone is a singleton in its sample. The chain couples TRBV9 to TRBJ2-1; weak D call: TRBD1 (6 bases). V was pared by 0 bases and J by 1 base, with 8 bases between. Germline loops: CDR1 SGDLS, CDR2 YYNGEE. There are 15 residues in the CDR3. DNA of the CDR3: TGTGCCAGCAGCGTAGTACAGGGATCCTACAATGAGCAGTTCTTC. The encoded protein is CASSVVQGSYNEQFF.

This clone was recorded a few times. CDR3 DNA: TGTGCCAGCAACGAACAGGGGGCTGGGGAGACCCAGTACTTC. Translating it yields CASNEQGAGETQYF. The V gene is TRBV6-5, the J gene TRBJ2-5, with 9 nucleotides matching TRBD1. With V trimmed by 7 bases and J by 5 bases, 8 bases remained unmatched. This CDR3 region has 14 residues. Germline V gene data show CDR1 as MNHEY and CDR2 as SVGAGI.

On this clone itself: A junction boundary mismatches the germline segment, possibly from a read error. The chain combines TRBV7-9 with TRBJ1-2; 7 bases are shared with TRBD1. This CDR3 is 15 amino acids long. Germline CDR1 and CDR2: SEHNR and FQNEAQ (reference sequence). CDR3 sequence: CSSSPWDSGNYGYTF. The CDR3 region has the DNA TGTTCCAGCAGCCCTTGGGACAGTGGAAACTATGGCTACACCTTC.

This rearrangement joins TRBV19 to TRBJ1-1; tentatively, D is TRBD1 (6 bases). The CDR3 spans 15 residues. CDR1 LNHDA and CDR2 SQIVND come from the germline V gene (reference sequence). Deletions cut 0 bases from V and 10 bases from J, with 18 bases between. CDR3 region: CASSIDRDTSGGAFF. In nucleotides, the CDR3 is TGTGCCAGTAGTATAGATCGGGACACTTCGGGAGGAGCTTTCTTT.

The chain combines TRBV7-9 with TRBJ1-5, with D maybe TRBD1 (6 bases). Germline CDR1 reads SEHNR; CDR2 reads FQNEAQ (reference sequence). Trimming cost V 1 base and J 0 bases, with 13 bases left between them. The CDR3 has 17 amino acids. For the CDR3, the DNA is TGTGCCAGCAGCTTAGTCCCCAGGGGTGTTAGCAATCAGCCCCAGCATTTT. This translates into CASSLVPRGVSNQPQHF.

The chain is built from TRBV6-1 and TRBJ1-6; D gene ambiguous. CDR3 length equals 15 residues. Trimming cost V 1 base and J 5 bases, with 9 bases left between them. Germline-derived CDR1 and CDR2 are MNHNS and SASEGT. The CDR3 loop is CASSEVQTNNSPLHF. The CDR3 DNA sequence: TGTGCCAGCAGTGAAGTACAGACCAATAATTCACCCCTCCACTTT.

The V call is TRBV5-3, the J call TRBJ1-3, with TRBD1 identical over 8 bases. TRBV5-3 falls under the ORF class, with uncertain function. There are 18 residues in the CDR3. With 6 bases clipped from V and 3 bases from J, the junction kept 17 bases outside the gene matches. This CDR3 reads CARNLRDRRSESGNTIYF. As DNA, the CDR3 is TGTGCCAGAAACCTCCGGGACAGGCGATCCGAAAGTGGAAACACCATATATTTT.

The chain uses TRBV4-2 and TRBJ1-3; D ambiguous. The CDR3 consists of 16 residues. Looked up from germline, CDR1 is LGHNA and CDR2 is YNFKEQ. Trimming left V 3 bases short and J 4 bases short, with 16 bases between. CDR3: CASSQARDTLGNTIYF. DNA for the CDR3: TGTGCCAGCAGCCAGGCGCGGGATACCCTGGGAAACACCATATATTTT.

The rearrangement joins TRBV7-6 to TRBJ1-5; 8 bases fit TRBD1. Unmatched junction bases numbered 6, after V lost 1 base and J lost 1 base. Germline V gives CDR1 SGHVS, CDR2 FNYEAQ. There are 17 residues in the CDR3. CDR3 sequence: CASSLEDRAWSNQPQHF. The CDR3 DNA follows: TGTGCCAGCAGCTTAGAGGACAGGGCTTGGAGCAATCAGCCCCAGCATTTT.

The rearrangement uses TRBV28 and TRBJ1-3; D is unclear. CDR3 size: 15 residues. V gave up 8 bases and J gave up 0 bases, with 14 bases separating them. Germline assignment: CDR1 MDHEN and CDR2 SYDVKM. The CDR3 spells CASQTVGSSGNTIYF. The DNA for the CDR3 is TGTGCCAGCCAGACCGTGGGGAGCTCTGGAAACACCATATATTTT.

This clone was detected only once. The genes are TRBV18 and TRBJ1-1; D gene ambiguous. The CDR3 is 14 residues long. V was trimmed by 0 bases and J by 4 bases, leaving 9 bases between them. From germline, CDR1 is KGHSH and CDR2 LQKENI. CDR3 sequence: CASSPPGGGTEAFF. CDR3 nucleotide sequence: TGTGCCAGCTCACCACCGGGCGGAGGCACTGAAGCTTTCTTT.

The CDR3 is CASSETPTATQYF. The CDR3 DNA sequence: TGTGCCAGCAGCGAGACCCCCACAGCGACCCAGTACTTC. The chain links TRBV7-2 to TRBJ2-5; D is ambiguous. CDR3 length: 13 amino acids. Germline assignment: CDR1 SGHTA and CDR2 FQGNSA. The germline V and J ends were trimmed by 5 bases and 7 bases, with 14 bases remaining between them.